What follows are 7 T cell receptor beta chains derived from one specimen sequenced in a study of T cell responses to AZD1222 COVID-19 vaccine. Assay: immunoSEQ multiplex PCR; the TCRdb copy retains only in-frame clones and omits some. The data contain roughly 97,000 clones, roughly 90% of them singletons. The sample here was peripheral blood, taken on day 0 of AZD1222 vaccination. The receptors here all came from an adult in good health.

This sequence joins TRBV3-1 (or the pseudogene TRBV3-2) and TRBJ2-3; D gene unclear. This CDR3 is built from 12 residues. Per germline, CDR1 LGHDT and CDR2 YNNKEL (reference sequence). The germline V and J ends were trimmed by 1 base and 5 bases, with 4 bases remaining between them. CDR3: CASSQAVDTQYF. As DNA, the CDR3 is TGTGCCAGCAGCCAAGCGGTAGATACGCAGTATTTT.

The chain combines TRBV19 with TRBJ1-5; TRBD1 matches 7 bases. Germline V gene sequence: CDR1 LNHDA, CDR2 SQIVND (reference sequence). CDR3 size: 15 residues. J gave up 4 bases and V 5 bases, and 8 bases lay outside the gene matches. The CDR3 DNA reads as TGTGCCAGTAGTCGGGGACAGATCGAGAATCAGCCCCAGCATTTT. Its protein product is CASSRGQIENQPQHF.

This clone was seen a handful of times. This chain links TRBV9 with TRBJ2-2; D possibly corresponds to TRBD1 (5 bases). CDR1 is SGDLS and CDR2 is YYNGEE in the germline V gene. Trimming shortened V by 0 bases and J by 0 bases, and 6 bases separated the two germline ends. This CDR3 contains 15 residues. As DNA, the CDR3 is TGTGCCAGCAGCGTAGCAGGGTCGAACACCGGGGAGCTGTTTTTT. Amino acids: CASSVAGSNTGELFF.

This clone was counted a single time. V and J are TRBV5-1 and TRBJ2-1; D may correspond to TRBD1 or TRBD2 (5 bases each). Trimming took off 5 bases at V and 5 bases at J, with 8 bases between the two ends. CDR1 and CDR2 (germline): SGHRS, YFSETQ. The CDR3 has 12 residues. This CDR3 is CASRGDDNEQFF. CDR3 nucleotides: TGCGCCAGCAGGGGGGACGACAATGAGCAGTTCTTC.

The chain recombines TRBV10-3 with TRBJ2-7, with TRBD2 matching over 7 bases. The V gene end was trimmed by 4 bases and the J gene end by 3 bases; junction bases not matched to a gene: 6. This CDR3 comprises 14 residues. Germline V gene lookup returns CDR1 ENHRY and CDR2 SYGVKD. The chain's CDR3 is CAISVGGDHYEQYF. CDR3 bases: TGTGCCATCAGTGTTGGGGGGGATCACTACGAGCAGTACTTC.

This sequence joins TRBV7-6 and TRBJ2-1; 13 bases are a match to TRBD2. Trimming removed 5 bases from V and 3 bases from J; junction bases left unmatched: 10. The V gene's germline CDR1 is SGHVS and CDR2 FNYEAQ. CDR3 size: 18 residues. CDR3: CASSPYGLAGAYYNEQFF. The CDR3 DNA reads as TGTGCCAGCAGCCCATATGGACTAGCGGGGGCCTACTACAATGAGCAGTTCTTC.

CDR3 sequence: CASSFSGDRGTDTQYF. DNA of the CDR3: TGTGCCAGCAGCTTCTCAGGTGACAGGGGAACAGATACGCAGTATTTT. The rearrangement joins TRBV5-6 to TRBJ2-3; 8 bases align to TRBD1. V was clipped by 2 bases and J by 3 bases; unmatched bases: 8. Germline CDR1 reads SGHDT; CDR2 reads YYEEEE. The CDR3 runs to 16 residues.